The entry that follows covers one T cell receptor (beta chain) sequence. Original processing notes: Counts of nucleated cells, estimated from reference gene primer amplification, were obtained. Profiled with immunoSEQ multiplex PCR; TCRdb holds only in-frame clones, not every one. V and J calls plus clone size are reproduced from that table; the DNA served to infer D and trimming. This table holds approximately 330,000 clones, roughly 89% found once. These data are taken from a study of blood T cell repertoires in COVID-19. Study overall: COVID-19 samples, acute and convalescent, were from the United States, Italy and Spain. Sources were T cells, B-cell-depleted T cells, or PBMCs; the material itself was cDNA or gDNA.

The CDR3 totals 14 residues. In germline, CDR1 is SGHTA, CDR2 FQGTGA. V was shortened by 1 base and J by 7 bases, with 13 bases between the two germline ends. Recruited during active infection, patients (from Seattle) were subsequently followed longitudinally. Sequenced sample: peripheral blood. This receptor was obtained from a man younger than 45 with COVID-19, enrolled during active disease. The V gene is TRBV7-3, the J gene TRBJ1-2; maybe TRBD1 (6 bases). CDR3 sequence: CASSLIPGALGYTF. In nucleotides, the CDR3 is TGTGCCAGCAGCTTAATACCAGGGGCGCTTGGCTACACCTTC.